The present TCR beta chain was sequenced within a study of shared clonotypes between healthy human individuals. Across the whole study: Participating donors consisted of two women and three men aged 18 to 49.

The data were produced by immunoSEQ multiplex PCR, yet TCRdb's version contains in-frame clones alone and is incomplete. The repertoire consists of approximately 590,000 clones, with nearly 97% occurring once and the leading ten covering 0.11%. Cells designated naive CD8 were CD45RO-negative and were positively selected for CCR7, with terminally differentiated effector memory CD45RA+ cells excluded. Study-level findings and limits: In general, naive subsets displayed greater estimated richness than memory subsets did.

The table lists this clone with a count of one. What it binds is unknown. The germline gives CDR1 MNHNS, CDR2 SASEGT. This CDR3 is 14 amino acids long. V lost 7 bases and J lost 5, with 18 bases in between. The chain combines TRBV6-1 with TRBJ2-7, with D maybe TRBD2 (6 bases). This clonotype originated in a woman in her 30s in good health. The sequencing sample was made of naive CD8+ T cells sorted from blood. CDR3 loop: CASILSGNEDEQYF. Written as DNA, the CDR3 is TGTGCCAGCATTCTTAGCGGTAACGAGGACGAGCAGTACTTC.